This T cell receptor (beta chain) was identified during a study of shared clonotypes between healthy human individuals. The table came from immunoSEQ multiplex PCR; TCRdb's copy has only in-frame clones and leaves some out. In the table there are 400,000 or so clones, around 96% of which are singletons. The germline V and J ends were trimmed by 0 bases and 4 bases, with 12 bases remaining between them. The CDR3 has 15 residues. CDR1 GTSNPN and CDR2 SVGIG come from the germline V gene (reference sequence). The chain uses TRBV30 and TRBJ2-2, with a weak D call TRBD2 (5 bases). This clonotype was obtained from a man aged 25 to 45 in good health. Sequences were obtained from memory CD8+ T cells sorted from blood. The subset denotes: CD45RO+ cells pooled with CCR7-negative TemRA cells. CDR3 DNA: TGTGCCTGGAGTGTTAGGGTAGGAGGCACCGGGGAGCTGTTTTTT. It translates to CAWSVRVGGTGELFF.